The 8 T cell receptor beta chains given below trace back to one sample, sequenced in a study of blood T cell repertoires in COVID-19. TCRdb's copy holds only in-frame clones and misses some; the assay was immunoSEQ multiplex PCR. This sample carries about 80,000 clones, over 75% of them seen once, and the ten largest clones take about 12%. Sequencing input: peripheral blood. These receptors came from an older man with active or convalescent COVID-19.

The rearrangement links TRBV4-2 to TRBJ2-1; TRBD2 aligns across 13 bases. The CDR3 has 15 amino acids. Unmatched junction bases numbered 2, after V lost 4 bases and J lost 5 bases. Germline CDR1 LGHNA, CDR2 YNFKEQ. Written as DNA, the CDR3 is TGTGCCAGCAGCCTTACTAGCGGGGGGGACAATGAGCAGTTCTTC. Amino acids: CASSLTSGGDNEQFF.

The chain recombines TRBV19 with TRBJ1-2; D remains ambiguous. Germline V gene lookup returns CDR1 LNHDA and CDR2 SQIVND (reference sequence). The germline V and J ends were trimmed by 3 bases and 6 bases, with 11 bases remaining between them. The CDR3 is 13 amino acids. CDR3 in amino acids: CASSILHSDGYTF. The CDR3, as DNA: TGTGCCAGTAGTATTTTACATAGCGATGGCTACACCTTC.

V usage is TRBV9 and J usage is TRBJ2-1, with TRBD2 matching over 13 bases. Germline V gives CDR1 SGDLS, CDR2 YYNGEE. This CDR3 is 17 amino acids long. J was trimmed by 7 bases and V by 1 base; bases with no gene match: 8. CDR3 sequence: CASSVHPGLAGFNEQFF. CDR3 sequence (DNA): TGTGCCAGCAGCGTACACCCGGGACTAGCGGGGTTTAATGAGCAGTTCTTC.

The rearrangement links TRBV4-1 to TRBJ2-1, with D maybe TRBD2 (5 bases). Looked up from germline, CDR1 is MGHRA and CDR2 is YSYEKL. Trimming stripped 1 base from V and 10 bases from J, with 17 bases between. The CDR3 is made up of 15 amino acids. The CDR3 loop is CASSQGILSAEEQFF. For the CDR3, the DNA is TGCGCCAGCAGCCAAGGAATCCTTAGCGCGGAGGAGCAGTTCTTC.

DNA for the CDR3: TGTGCCAGCAGGTTGCGAATTGACAGATACTACAATGAGCAGTTCTTC. Protein: CASRLRIDRYYNEQFF. This chain uses TRBV2 with TRBJ2-1; D perhaps matches TRBD1 (5 bases). The CDR3 has 16 residues. Trimming removed 6 bases from V and 3 bases from J, with 18 bases in between. In germline, CDR1 is SNHLY, CDR2 FYNNEI.

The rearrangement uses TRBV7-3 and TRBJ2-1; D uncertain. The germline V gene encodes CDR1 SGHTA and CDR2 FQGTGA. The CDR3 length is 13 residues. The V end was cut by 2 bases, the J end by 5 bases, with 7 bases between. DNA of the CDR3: TGTGCCAGCAGCTTACTAGGTGACAATGAGCAGTTCTTC. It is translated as CASSLLGDNEQFF.

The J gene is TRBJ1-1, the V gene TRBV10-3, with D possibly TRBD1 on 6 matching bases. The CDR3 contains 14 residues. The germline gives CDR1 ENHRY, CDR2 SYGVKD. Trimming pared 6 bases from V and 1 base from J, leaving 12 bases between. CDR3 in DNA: TGTGCCATCAGAGAACAACAGGGGAACACTGAAGCTTTCTTT. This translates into CAIREQQGNTEAFF.

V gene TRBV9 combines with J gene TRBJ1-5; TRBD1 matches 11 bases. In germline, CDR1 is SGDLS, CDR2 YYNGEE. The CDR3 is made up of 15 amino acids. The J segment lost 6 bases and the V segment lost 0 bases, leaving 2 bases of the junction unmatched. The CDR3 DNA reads TGTGCCAGCAGCGTAGGGACAGGGGGCGGTCAGCCCCAGCATTTT. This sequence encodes CASSVGTGGGQPQHF. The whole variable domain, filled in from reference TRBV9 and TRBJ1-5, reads DSGVTQTPKHLITATGQRVTLRCSPRSGDLSVYWYQQSLDQGLQFLIQYYNGEERAKGNILERFSAQQFPDLHSELNLSSLELGDSALYFCASSVGTGGGQPQHFGDGTRLSIL.